The clone carrying this T cell receptor (beta chain) was seen only once. The sorted-subset replicate PCRs were given approximately 190 ng DNA, which is about 30,000 T cell genomes. Repertoires were generated with immunoSEQ multiplex PCR, while TCRdb's copy carries only in-frame clones and drops some. The sample contains over 2 million clones, about 95% of which appear only once. These data belong to a study of shared clonotypes between healthy human individuals. In the study overall: Donors consisted of two women and three men between 18 and 49. Researchers assigned three CD4 naive, three CD4 memory, two CD8 naive and one CD8 memory plate to each donor.

The naive CD8 population came from CD45RO-negative cells selected for CCR7, without terminally differentiated effector memory CD45RA+ cells. CDR3 size: 15 residues. The V end was cut by 4 bases, the J end by 1 base, with 10 bases between. CDR1 is LGHNA and CDR2 is YNFKEQ in the germline V gene. The gene calls are TRBV4-2 and TRBJ2-2; possibly TRBD2 for D (5 bases). The material sequenced was naive CD8+ T cells sorted from blood. The sequence was collected from a young man in good health. This CDR3 reads CASSLTEGNTGELFF. CDR3 coding DNA: TGTGCCAGCAGCCTTACTGAGGGGAACACCGGGGAGCTGTTTTTT.